This is a list of T cell receptor beta chains from one sample in a study of blood T cell repertoires in COVID-19. Generated by immunoSEQ multiplex PCR, the TCRdb table keeps only in-frame clones and is missing some. The sample shows under 200,000 clones, around 82% of them seen only once. The sequenced sample was PBMCs or T cells enriched from blood (not recorded which). These receptors originate from a woman aged 60-75 years with acute COVID-19. Both conserved end residues are part of each CDR3. Fields, in order: D gene, clone size, J gene, V gene, CDR3 DNA, CDR3 protein. A D gene is named only where the DNA matches it firmly. Part of the rows lack a size; the others show once, few, many or a class for expanded clones.

TRBD1 NA TRBJ1-2 TRBV27 TGTGCCAGCAGCCAAGGACAGGGGGTTCGTGGCTACACCTTC CASSQGQGVRGYTF
NA NA TRBJ1-5 TRBV27 TGTGCCAGCAGCAAATCGGGAGGGGGTAATCAGCCCCAGCATTTT CASSKSGGGNQPQHF
NA NA TRBJ2-1 TRBV19 TGTGCACAGGGATCTGTAACCCCAGGCGAGCTCCATGAGCAGTTCTTC CAQGSVTPGELHEQFF
NA few TRBJ2-7 TRBV10-1 TGCGCCAGCGGGGAGAGTCGCGAGCAGTACTTC CASGESREQYF
NA NA TRBJ1-2 TRBV7-9 TGTGCCAGCAGCAGAGTCCCTACAGGCAGACTCGAATCTAACTATGGCTACACCTTC CASSRVPTGRLESNYGYTF
NA NA TRBJ1-5 TRBV5-4 TGTGCCAGCAGCTTGTGGCGACTCCAACTCAATCAGCCCCAGCATTTT CASSLWRLQLNQPQHF
NA NA TRBJ2-3 TRBV4-3 TGCGCCAGCAGCCAAGATGAGGCGCAGACAGATACGCAGTATTTT CASSQDEAQTDTQYF
TRBD1 NA TRBJ1-1 TRBV7-9 TGTGCCAGCACCACAGGGGGGAACACTGAAGCTTTCTTT CASTTGGNTEAFF
NA once TRBJ1-5 TRBV6-1 TGTGCCAGCAGTGAAGCGCGGGGGAATGCCCAGCATTTT CASSEARGNAQHF
NA few TRBJ1-3 TRBV3-1/TRBV3-2 TGTGCCAGCAGGGACAGACGAAACACCATATATTTT CASRDRRNTIYF
NA NA TRBJ1-6 TRBV11-2 TGTGCCAGCAGCTTAGGGGGGGGCTCCTATAATTCACCCCTCCACTTT CASSLGGGSYNSPLHF
NA NA TRBJ2-3 TRBV7-2 TGTGCCAGCAGCTTAGGGTTGCTAACAGATACGCAGTATTTT CASSLGLLTDTQYF
TRBD1 few TRBJ1-5 TRBV4-3 TGCGCCAGCAGCCCGAATCGGAGGACAGGGAATAGCAATCAGCCCCAGCATTTT CASSPNRRTGNSNQPQHF
TRBD2 NA TRBJ2-3 TRBV9 TGTGCCAGCAGCCCTGGGGATAGCGGGGTTAGCACAGATACGCAGTATTTT CASSPGDSGVSTDTQYF
NA NA TRBJ1-1 TRBV5-6 TGTGCCAGCAGCTTGGGGCAGGGTGGTTTTCACACTGAAGCTTTCTTT CASSLGQGGFHTEAFF
TRBD1 NA TRBJ2-3 TRBV19 TGTGCCAGTAGATTCGGGACAGGGTCTGCAGATACGCAGTATTTT CASRFGTGSADTQYF
NA few TRBJ2-2 TRBV5-4 TGTGCCAGCAGCACAACAGGGAAGGGGACCGGGGAGCTGTTTTTT CASSTTGKGTGELFF
NA few TRBJ1-2 TRBV12-3/TRBV12-4 TGTGCCAGCAGTTTCGTGCAGAACTATGGCTACACCTTC CASSFVQNYGYTF
NA few TRBJ1-1 TRBV11-3 TGTGCCAGCAGCTTAGGAGCCAGGGGGAACACTGAAGCTTTCTTT CASSLGARGNTEAFF
TRBD2 NA TRBJ2-5 TRBV9 TGTGCCAGCAGCGTAGGAAGTGCGGGAGACGTAGAGACCCAGTACTTC CASSVGSAGDVETQYF
NA NA TRBJ1-1 TRBV19 TGTAGGCGGCGCGAAGCTTTCTTT CRRREAFF
TRBD2 NA TRBJ2-1 TRBV11-3 TGTGCCAGCAGCTTAGACAATGGACTAGCGACTTACAATGAGCAGTTCTTC CASSLDNGLATYNEQFF
TRBD1 NA TRBJ1-2 TRBV24-1 TGTGCCACCAGGGCGGGACAGGGGGATCACTATGGCTACACCTTC CATRAGQGDHYGYTF
NA NA TRBJ1-5 TRBV5-1 TGCGCCAGCAGTTCCGGGGTCAATCAGCCCCAGCATTTT CASSSGVNQPQHF
TRBD1 NA TRBJ1-2 TRBV6-5 TGTGCCAGCAGTTTACAGGGACAGAGGAGCGGCTACACCTTC CASSLQGQRSGYTF
NA NA TRBJ1-4 TRBV7-2 TGTGCCAGCAGCTCGGGGGTCCGACTTGCTAATGAAAAACTGTTTTTT CASSSGVRLANEKLFF
NA NA TRBJ2-7 TRBV15 TGTGCCACCAGCAGGGGGTTTGGGGCTCGTGGAACAAACGAGCAGTACTTC CATSRGFGARGTNEQYF
NA few TRBJ1-5 TRBV12-3/TRBV12-4 TGTGCCAGCAGTGACTATGCTAGCCAGCCCCAGCATTTT CASSDYASQPQHF
NA once TRBJ1-2 TRBV30 TGTGCCTGGTCACGGGGTCATGGCTACACCTTC CAWSRGHGYTF
TRBD1 NA TRBJ1-5 TRBV7-9 TGTGCCAGCACTACGGGGGACAGTCGGCCCCAGCATTTT CASTTGDSRPQHF
TRBD2 NA TRBJ2-7 TRBV10-2 TGCGCCAGCAGGGAGGGACTAGTCGAGCAGTACTTC CASREGLVEQYF
NA NA TRBJ1-2 TRBV6-5 TGTGCCAGCAGTTACTCGAGTCAAATAAGTAATGGCTACACCTTC CASSYSSQISNGYTF
NA NA TRBJ1-1 TRBV19 TGTGCCAGTAGTTCCATATCAGGGCTTGGCACTGAAGCTTTCTTT CASSSISGLGTEAFF
TRBD2 once TRBJ2-1 TRBV7-2 TGTGCCAGCAGCTTATCAGGGACTAGCGCTTACAGTGAGCAGTTCTTC CASSLSGTSAYSEQFF
NA NA TRBJ1-6 TRBV7-9 TGTGCCAGCAGCTTCAGTGATTCACCCCTCCACTTT CASSFSDSPLHF
NA NA TRBJ2-5 TRBV7-9 TGTGCCAGCAGCTTGACCGAGCGCCCCCCGCCAGCCCAAGAGACCCAGTACTTC CASSLTERPPPAQETQYF
NA NA TRBJ2-5 TRBV7-9 TGTGCCAGCAGCCAATGGGGCATCCAAGAGACCCAGTACTTC CASSQWGIQETQYF
NA NA TRBJ2-3 TRBV21-1 TGTGCCAGCAGCAAGAGCGGGAGCCCCCACCGAGGGAATACGCAGTATTTT CASSKSGSPHRGNTQYF
NA NA TRBJ1-5 TRBV19 TGTGCCAGTACCCTGGACAGTAGCAATCAGCCCCAGCATTTT CASTLDSSNQPQHF
NA NA TRBJ1-1 TRBV20-1 TGCAGTGCTAGTTCAGGTGAGGGAAAGATCACTGAAGCTTTCTTT CSASSGEGKITEAFF
NA NA TRBJ1-2 TRBV12-3/TRBV12-4 TGTGCCAGCAGTTTAGAGGGGATTAACGGCTACACCTTC CASSLEGINGYTF
TRBD2 NA TRBJ2-5 TRBV19 TGTGCCAGTAGTCCGATCGGGGGGGGCCTCCAAGAGACCCAGTACTTC CASSPIGGGLQETQYF
TRBD2 NA TRBJ2-7 TRBV4-3 TGCGCCAGCAGCCAAGAAGCGGGGGGAGGGTACGAGCAGTACTTC CASSQEAGGGYEQYF
TRBD2 few TRBJ2-1 TRBV6-6 TGTGCCAGCAGGACCGGGACTAGGGGCAATGAGCAGTTCTTC CASRTGTRGNEQFF
TRBD1 NA TRBJ2-1 TRBV19 TGTGCCAGTAGTGAACCCGGGACAGCATACAATGAGCAGTTCTTC CASSEPGTAYNEQFF
NA NA TRBJ1-4 TRBV27 TGTGCCAGCAGTGGAGGGAGGAATGAAAAACTGTTTTTT CASSGGRNEKLFF
TRBD2 NA TRBJ2-7 TRBV5-1 TGCGCCAGCAGCCCAGCGGGAGGCCAGTCCTACGAGCAGTACTTC CASSPAGGQSYEQYF
TRBD2 NA TRBJ2-7 TRBV19 TGTGCCAGTAGTATAGATCGCGGGAGGGCCTACGAGCAGTACTTC CASSIDRGRAYEQYF
NA NA TRBJ1-3 TRBV28 TGTGCCAGCAGCTTTGCTGGAAACACCATATATTTT CASSFAGNTIYF
NA NA TRBJ1-4 TRBV7-9 TGTGCCAGCACCACTTCCACGTGGGCGAAACTGTTTTTT CASTTSTWAKLFF
TRBD2 NA TRBJ2-3 TRBV15 TGTGCCACCAGCAGAAAACTAGCGGGGGGATCCACAGATACGCAGTATTTT CATSRKLAGGSTDTQYF
NA few TRBJ1-5 TRBV24-1 TGTGCCACCAGTGATTTTCAAAGTTCAGGGGATCCAGGAGTAGGTAATCAGCCCCAGCATTTT CATSDFQSSGDPGVGNQPQHF
TRBD2 NA TRBJ2-2 TRBV30 TGTGCCTGGAGTGTACGAGCGGGAGGACTCCACACCGGGGAGCTGTTTTTT CAWSVRAGGLHTGELFF
TRBD1 once TRBJ1-5 TRBV7-2 TGTGCCAGCAGCTTAGTACAGGGGCGGTATCAGCCCCAGCATTTT CASSLVQGRYQPQHF
NA NA TRBJ1-1 TRBV5-1 TGCGCCAGCAGCCTGGGACTTCAGAACACTGAAGCTTTCTTT CASSLGLQNTEAFF
NA NA TRBJ1-1 TRBV7-8 TGTGCCAGCAGCCTGGGGCAGGGTCGCGCTGAAGCTTTCTTT CASSLGQGRAEAFF
NA NA TRBJ2-7 TRBV9 TGTGCCAGCAGCGTAGCAGCGGCTCGGCACGAGCAGTACTTC CASSVAAARHEQYF
NA few TRBJ1-5 TRBV6-5 TGTGCCAGCAGCCAGAATAGCAATCAGCCCCAGCATTTT CASSQNSNQPQHF